The 5 T cell receptor beta chains reported below all come from one sample, sequenced in a study of cytomegalovirus exposure and HLA in healthy donors. It was with 60 Vbeta and 13 Jbeta primers that the PCR ran. TCRdb's copy holds only in-frame clones and misses some; the assay was immunoSEQ multiplex PCR. The data show approximately 90,000 clones, about 75% seen once. Specimen: PBMCs. The receptors originated from a man in his forties in good health and CMV-seronegative.

The rearrangement links TRBV21-1 to TRBJ2-5; the table assigns TRBD1, which was not confirmed against the DNA. TRBV21-1 is annotated as a pseudogene. The CDR3 totals 17 residues. CDR3 in DNA: TGTGCCAGCAGCAAAGGGGGGCTGGGACAGGGCGAAGAGACCCAGTACTTC. Its translation: CASSKGGLGQGEETQYF.

V gene TRBV11-3 combines with J gene TRBJ2-7; 11 bases map to TRBD2. Trimming took 5 bases from V and 6 from J; bases not matched to a gene: 15. Per the germline V gene, CDR1 is SGHNT and CDR2 is YENEEA. CDR3 length: 17 residues. CDR3 DNA: TGTGCCAGCAGCATCCTTACTAGCGGGGGAGTCCGCTTCGAGCAGTACTTC. Protein: CASSILTSGGVRFEQYF.

J is TRBJ1-3 and V is TRBV14; D unresolved. The CDR3 is 19 residues long. Trimming removed 2 bases at V and 4 bases at J, with 24 bases between. Germline loops: CDR1 SGHDN, CDR2 FVKESK. The CDR3 bases are TGTGCCAGCAGCCAATCACCCGAGCTTGCGGGGTTTTGGGGAAACACCATATATTTT. This gives the protein CASSQSPELAGFWGNTIYF.

The J gene is TRBJ2-3, the V gene TRBV6-5; 11 nucleotides line up with TRBD2. After removal of 6 bases from V and 4 bases from J, the junction contained 3 bases not matched to a gene. This CDR3 has 14 amino acids. In germline, CDR1 is MNHEY, CDR2 SVGAGI. The CDR3 DNA follows: TGTGCCAGCAGCCTAGCGGGAGGTTCAGATACGCAGTATTTT. Protein: CASSLAGGSDTQYF.

The rearrangement links TRBV5-4 to TRBJ2-1; D not resolved. Trimming pared 3 bases from V and 9 bases from J, leaving 13 bases between. CDR1 and CDR2 (germline): SGHNT, YYREEE (reference sequence). This CDR3 is 13 amino acids long. The CDR3 spells CASSSDFSVEQFF. In DNA, the CDR3 is TGTGCCAGCAGCTCTGACTTCAGTGTTGAGCAGTTCTTC.